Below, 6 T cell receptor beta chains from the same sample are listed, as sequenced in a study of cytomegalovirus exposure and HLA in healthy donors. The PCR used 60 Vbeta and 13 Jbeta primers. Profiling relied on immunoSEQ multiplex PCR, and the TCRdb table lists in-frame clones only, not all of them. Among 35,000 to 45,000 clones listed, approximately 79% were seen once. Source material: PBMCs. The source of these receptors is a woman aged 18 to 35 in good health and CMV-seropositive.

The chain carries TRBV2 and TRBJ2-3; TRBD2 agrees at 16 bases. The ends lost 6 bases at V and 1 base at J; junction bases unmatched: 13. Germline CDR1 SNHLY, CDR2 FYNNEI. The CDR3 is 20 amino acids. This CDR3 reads CASRMTGTSGGARRTDTQYF. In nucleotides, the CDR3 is TGTGCCAGCAGGATGACCGGGACTAGCGGGGGGGCACGTCGCACAGATACGCAGTATTTT. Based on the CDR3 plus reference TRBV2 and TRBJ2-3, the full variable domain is EPEVTQTPSHQVTQMGQEVILRCVPISNHLYFYWYRQILGQKVEFLVSFYNNEISEKSEIFDDQFSVERPDGSNFTLKIRSTKLEDSAMYFCASRMTGTSGGARRTDTQYFGPGTRLTVL.

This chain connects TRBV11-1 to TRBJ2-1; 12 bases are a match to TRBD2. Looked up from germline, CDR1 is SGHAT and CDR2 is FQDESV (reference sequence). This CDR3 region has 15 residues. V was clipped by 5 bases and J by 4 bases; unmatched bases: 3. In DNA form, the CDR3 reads TGTGCCAGCAGCCCGACTAGCGGGAGTTACAATGAGCAGTTCTTC. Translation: CASSPTSGSYNEQFF.

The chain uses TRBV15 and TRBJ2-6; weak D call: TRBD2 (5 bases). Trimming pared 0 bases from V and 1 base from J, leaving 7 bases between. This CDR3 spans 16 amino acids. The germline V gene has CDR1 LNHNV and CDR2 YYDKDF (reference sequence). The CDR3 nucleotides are TGTGCCACCAGCAGAGATCGGGGATCTGGGGCCAACGTCCTGACTTTC. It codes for CATSRDRGSGANVLTF.

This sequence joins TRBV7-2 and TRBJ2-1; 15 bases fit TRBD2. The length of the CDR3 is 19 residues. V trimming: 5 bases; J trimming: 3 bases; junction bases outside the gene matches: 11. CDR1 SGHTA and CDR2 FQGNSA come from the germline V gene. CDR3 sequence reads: CASSPPGLAGGGRYNEQFF. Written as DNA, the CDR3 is TGTGCCAGCAGCCCCCCGGGACTAGCGGGAGGAGGGCGCTACAATGAGCAGTTCTTC.

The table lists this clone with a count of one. The CDR3 sequence is CANRQGRDLGYTF. CDR3 sequence (DNA): TGTGCCAACCGACAGGGGAGGGACCTGGGCTACACCTTC. The genes are TRBV10-3 and TRBJ1-2; 8 nucleotides match TRBD1. J gave up 8 bases and V 10 bases, and 12 bases lay outside the gene matches. The germline gives CDR1 ENHRY, CDR2 SYGVKD. The CDR3 has 13 amino acids.

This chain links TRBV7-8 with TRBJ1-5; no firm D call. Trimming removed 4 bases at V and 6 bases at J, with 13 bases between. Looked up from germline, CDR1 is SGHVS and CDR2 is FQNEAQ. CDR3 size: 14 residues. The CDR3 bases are TGTGCCAGCAGCTCAACGGAGGGCGGTCAGCCCCAGCATTTT. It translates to CASSSTEGGQPQHF.